The 19 T cell receptor beta chains reported below all come from one sample, sequenced in a study of cytomegalovirus exposure and HLA in healthy donors. PCR was performed using 60 Vbeta and 13 Jbeta primers. Clones were sequenced by immunoSEQ multiplex PCR, and TCRdb holds only the in-frame ones, with some missing. The sample contains about 160,000 clones, over 70% of which appear only once. The sample was PBMCs. The receptors here all came from a woman under 30 in good health and CMV-seronegative.

This clone was observed a handful of times. The rearrangement links TRBV2 to TRBJ2-2, with unresolved D. This CDR3 comprises 13 residues. CDR1 is SNHLY and CDR2 is FYNNEI in the germline V gene. The germline V and J ends were trimmed by 7 bases and 6 bases, with 12 bases remaining between them. The CDR3 DNA is TGTGCCAGCAACGAAAAGCGATCCGGGGAGCTGTTTTTT. Translated: CASNEKRSGELFF.

This chain links TRBV4-1 with TRBJ1-5; tentative D call: TRBD1 (6 bases). Per the germline V gene, CDR1 is MGHRA and CDR2 is YSYEKL. With 1 base removed from V and 6 bases from J, the gap between germline ends came to 13 bases. The CDR3 spans 15 residues. The CDR3 DNA sequence: TGCGCCAGCAGCCAAGGACAGGTTATAGCTCAGCCCCAGCATTTT. Translating gives CASSQGQVIAQPQHF.

The V call is TRBV6-1, the J call TRBJ1-5, with 7 positions matching TRBD1. Germline values: CDR1 MNHNS, CDR2 SASEGT. V dropped 5 bases and J dropped 5; count of bases not matched to a gene: 6. CDR3 length equals 14 residues. This chain's CDR3 is CASSPGQTDQPQHF. The CDR3 DNA is TGTGCCAGCAGTCCGGGACAGACGGATCAGCCCCAGCATTTT.

The V gene is TRBV19, the J gene TRBJ1-2; 9 bases agree with TRBD1. Per germline, CDR1 LNHDA and CDR2 SQIVND (reference sequence). The trim removed 9 bases at V and 0 bases at J, leaving 8 bases unmatched. The CDR3 has 15 residues. CDR3 bases: TGTGCCAGCCGACTTGGACAGGGGACTAACTATGGCTACACCTTC. Its translation is CASRLGQGTNYGYTF.

This clone was counted a single time. The V gene is TRBV6-1, the J gene TRBJ2-3, with D hard to call. Germline assignment: CDR1 MNHNS and CDR2 SASEGT. This CDR3 is 12 amino acids long. The V end lost 6 bases, the J end lost 6 bases, and 10 bases lay between the germline ends. CDR3 amino acids: CASSASLDTQYF. Here the CDR3 DNA reads TGTGCCAGCAGCGCTTCACTCGATACGCAGTATTTT.

The V gene is TRBV30, the J gene TRBJ1-4, with D possibly TRBD1 on 6 matching bases. Per the germline V gene, CDR1 is GTSNPN and CDR2 is SVGIG (reference sequence). This CDR3 has 13 amino acids. V lost 3 bases, J lost 2 bases, and 7 bases lay in between. CDR3 residues: CAWRRGTNEKLFF. The CDR3 coding sequence is TGTGCCTGGAGAAGGGGGACTAATGAAAAACTGTTTTTT.

The chain joins TRBV18 to TRBJ2-7; no clear D. The CDR3 extends over 13 amino acids. Between the trimmed V and J ends, which lost 0 bases and 0 bases, there was a span of 3 bases. Germline values: CDR1 KGHSH, CDR2 LQKENI. For the CDR3, the DNA is TGTGCCAGCTCACCACCCAGCTCCTACGAGCAGTACTTC. Encoded protein: CASSPPSSYEQYF.

The chain is built from TRBV7-8 and TRBJ2-7; a possible D gene is TRBD2 (7 bases). V was pared by 5 bases and J by 1 base, with 18 bases between. CDR3 length: 16 amino acids. In germline, CDR1 is SGHVS, CDR2 FQNEAQ. The CDR3 coding sequence is TGTGCCAGCAGCGACGTGGTCGGGGGGCCATCCTACGAGCAGTACTTC. This sequence encodes CASSDVVGGPSYEQYF.

V is TRBV5-1 and J is TRBJ2-5; TRBD2 might be the D (6 bases). The length of the CDR3 is 14 residues. Germline V gives CDR1 SGHRS, CDR2 YFSETQ. V lost 3 bases, J lost 5 bases, and 14 bases lay in between. This CDR3 reads CASSWVASGETQYF. The DNA for the CDR3 is TGCGCCAGCAGCTGGGTGGCGAGCGGGGAGACCCAGTACTTC.

The chain links TRBV28 to TRBJ1-5; D possibly corresponds to TRBD1 (6 bases). The CDR3 extends over 13 amino acids. With 6 bases removed from V and 5 bases from J, the gap between germline ends came to 11 bases. The germline V gene has CDR1 MDHEN and CDR2 SYDVKM. CDR3 in amino acids: CASSLGQYQPQHF. The CDR3 nucleotides read TGTGCCAGCAGCCTCGGACAGTATCAGCCCCAGCATTTT.

The chain couples TRBV4-2 to TRBJ1-4; possibly TRBD1 for D (6 bases). V lost 1 base to trimming and J lost 5 bases, with 14 bases between them. Germline V gene lookup returns CDR1 LGHNA and CDR2 YNFKEQ. The CDR3 loop spans 16 amino acids. CDR3 sequence: CASSQGTSGQNEKLFF. CDR3 nucleotide sequence: TGTGCCAGCAGCCAAGGGACCTCGGGACAAAATGAAAAACTGTTTTTT.

The genes are TRBV7-9 and TRBJ1-1; no clear D. The CDR3 has 12 residues. Per germline, CDR1 SEHNR and CDR2 FQNEAQ (reference sequence). V lost 0 bases and J lost 9, with 8 bases in between. CDR3 sequence: CASSLAGQKAFF. In nucleotides, the CDR3 is TGTGCCAGCAGCTTAGCGGGCCAAAAAGCTTTCTTT.

This clone was observed a few times. The rearrangement joins TRBV6-5 to TRBJ2-1, with a tentative D call TRBD2 (5 bases). This CDR3 is built from 13 residues. CDR1 and CDR2 from the germline V gene are MNHEY and SVGAGI. V was trimmed by 0 bases and J by 6 bases, leaving 6 bases between them. CDR3 region: CASSYSSGNEQFF. In nucleotides, the CDR3 is TGTGCCAGCAGTTACTCGAGCGGCAATGAGCAGTTCTTC.

The CDR3 coding sequence is TGTGCCAGCAGTGTTCCAGGGGGGTATGCCGGGGAGCTGTTTTTT. Amino acid sequence: CASSVPGGYAGELFF. The chain recombines TRBV6-1 with TRBJ2-2, with a weak D call TRBD1 (7 bases). The CDR3 covers 15 residues. Per germline, CDR1 MNHNS and CDR2 SASEGT. Trimming took off 4 bases at V and 6 bases at J, with 15 bases between the two ends.

The rearrangement uses TRBV5-1 and TRBJ2-2; 10 nucleotides align to TRBD1. The CDR3 has 15 residues. After removal of 0 bases from V and 9 bases from J, the junction contained 5 bases not matched to a gene. From germline, CDR1 is SGHRS and CDR2 YFSETQ. CDR3 DNA: TGCGCCAGCAGCTTGGATAGGACAGGGGGTCGGGAGCTGTTTTTT. Translation: CASSLDRTGGRELFF.

This chain joins TRBV5-1 and TRBJ1-4, with 7 bases identical to TRBD1. This CDR3 comprises 15 residues. The germline V gene encodes CDR1 SGHRS and CDR2 YFSETQ. V shed 5 bases and J 7 bases; nucleotides not matched to a gene: 11. CDR3 protein: CASSGQGQEGEKLFF. For the CDR3, the DNA is TGCGCCAGCAGTGGTCAAGGACAGGAGGGTGAAAAACTGTTTTTT.

In its sample, this clone was seen a few times. This chain links TRBV30 with TRBJ2-1, with TRBD2 identical over 11 bases. The CDR3 spans 19 residues. J lost 0 bases, V lost 0 bases, and 10 bases had no gene match. CDR1 and CDR2 (germline): GTSNPN, SVGIG (reference sequence). For the CDR3, the DNA is TGTGCCTGGAGTGTAGATAGTACTAGCGGGGGTAGCTCCTACAATGAGCAGTTCTTC. Encoded protein: CAWSVDSTSGGSSYNEQFF.

This sequence joins TRBV10-1 and TRBJ2-1; the match to TRBD1 covers 9 bases. Germline CDR1 and CDR2: WNHNN and SYGVQD (reference sequence). V shed 6 bases, J shed 6 bases, and the junction held 6 bases outside the gene matches. The CDR3 sequence is 14 residues long. The CDR3 DNA reads as TGCGCCAGCAGCCCCAGACAGGGGGGCAATGAGCAGTTCTTC. Protein: CASSPRQGGNEQFF.

The rearrangement joins TRBV5-6 to TRBJ2-7, with 7 bases that match TRBD1. Trimming took 2 bases from V and 4 from J; bases not matched to a gene: 6. Germline assignment: CDR1 SGHDT and CDR2 YYEEEE. CDR3 length: 14 amino acids. CDR3 sequence reads: CASSFGTENYEQYF. The CDR3 DNA reads TGTGCCAGCAGCTTCGGGACAGAGAATTACGAGCAGTACTTC.